This TCR beta chain stems from a study of blood T cells in healthy people across ages. Broader study findings: TCR beta diversity correlated strongly with naive T cell percentage. When one million T cells were used, diversity estimates were thought to be underestimates. The study found more naive CD4+ cells and higher diversity in long-lived than aged donors.

V was clipped by 2 bases and J by 10 bases, with 12 bases between them. CDR3 length: 13 residues. The V gene's germline CDR1 is MNHEY and CDR2 SVGAGI. Together with a sample-barcoded 5' primer, a J-beta primer mix was included in a second PCR lasting about 6 to 11 cycles. One entry per CDR3 protein, called by TCRdb with MiXCR from the 5' RACE reads. The repertoire consists of 1.5 million to 2 million distinct CDR3 sequences, with 25% to 30% occurring once and the leading ten covering 6.5% to 8.5%. In regard to this clonotype: The target antigen is unknown.

The sequenced sample was blood. The TCR sequence derives from a woman in her twenties or thirties in good health. The chain combines TRBV6-5 with TRBJ2-1; D is perhaps TRBD1 (6 bases). The CDR3 sequence is CASSYRGGQEQFF. DNA for the CDR3: TGTGCCAGCAGTTACAGAGGGGGACAAGAGCAGTTCTTC.